This entry lists 2 T cell receptor beta chains sequenced from one sample in a study of T cell responses to AZD1222 COVID-19 vaccine. Generated by immunoSEQ multiplex PCR, the TCRdb table keeps only in-frame clones and is missing some. The table records roughly 70,000 clones, less than 85% of them present only once. The starting material was peripheral blood, obtained on day 0 of MenACWY control vaccination. The receptors come from an adult in good health.

This clone was detected only a few times. The sample contains more than one DNA sequence encoding this CDR3. The V gene is TRBV7-9, the J gene TRBJ2-3; 8 bases map to TRBD1. Losses at the gene ends were 5 bases for V and 4 bases for J; bases not matched to a gene: 2. Germline lookup yields CDR1 SEHNR and CDR2 FQNEAQ (reference sequence). There are 13 residues in the CDR3. Written as DNA, the CDR3 is TGTGCCAGCAGCCCCAGGGGGCCAGATACGCAGTATTTT. It translates to CASSPRGPDTQYF.

The rearrangement links TRBV7-2 to TRBJ2-7; D is perhaps TRBD1 or TRBD2 (5 bases each). Trimming left V 6 bases short and J 2 bases short, with 17 bases between. The CDR3 sequence is 15 residues long. Germline assignment: CDR1 SGHTA and CDR2 FQGNSA. Here the CDR3 reads CASRSKGPVAYEQYF. DNA of the CDR3: TGTGCCAGCAGATCGAAGGGACCCGTGGCCTACGAGCAGTACTTC.